This TCR beta chain is drawn from a study of T cells after yellow fever vaccination. Study at large: Preparation of the low-cell-number fractions used SMART-Seq v4 Ultra Low Input. Study results and caveats: Most primary-vaccination clones recurred post-booster (approximately 95% CD4, about 87% CD8). Contamination by abundant bulk-population clonotypes could be present in FACS-sorted repertoires. The secondary T-cell response peaked on day 5, not day 15, but was weaker.

This clonotype has at least ten counts. What it recognizes is unknown. TCRdb re-called the 5' RACE reads with MiXCR, one entry per CDR3 protein. This sample has about 360,000 distinct CDR3 sequences, with 6% to 8% found just once. Trimming pared 0 bases from V and 8 bases from J, leaving 11 bases between. The germline V gene has CDR1 SGHRS and CDR2 YFSETQ. This CDR3 region has 13 residues. The clonotype was recovered from a man aged 30 to 45 who received the YFV17D yellow fever vaccine. Sequenced here: PBMCs, sampled 5 days after the yellow fever booster vaccination. V gene TRBV5-1 combines with J gene TRBJ2-5; D is unclear. The CDR3: CASSLDGEGTQYF. The CDR3 bases are TGCGCCAGCAGCTTGGATGGTGAAGGAACCCAGTACTTC.